The 3 T cell receptor beta chains below were found in one sample sequenced in a study of glioma-infiltrating T cells. TCR alpha and beta CDR3 regions were amplified from RNA using iRepertoire nested multiplex PCR. TCRdb ran MiXCR on the multiplex PCR reads and lists one entry per CDR3 protein. The top ten clones hold around 15% of a sample with 100,000 to 150,000 distinct CDR3 sequences, 20% to 25% of them seen once. Source material: glioma tissue, nonneoplastic brain tissue, or PBMCs (not recorded which). These receptors all come from a human donor with low-grade glioma or glioblastoma, undergoing nonglioma brain surgery, or in good health (not recorded which).

The chain joins TRBV28 to TRBJ1-2; D not resolved. The V end was cut by 10 bases, the J end by 3 bases, with 12 bases between. Germline V gene data show CDR1 as MDHEN and CDR2 as SYDVKM. This CDR3 contains 12 residues. CDR3 in DNA: TGTGCCATCATTCCCCAGTACTATGGCTACACCTTC. It specifies CAIIPQYYGYTF.

The chain is built from TRBV20-1 and TRBJ1-2; possible D gene TRBD1, 5 bases. This CDR3 comprises 15 residues. V was shortened by 7 bases and J by 7 bases, with 25 bases between the two germline ends. The V gene's germline CDR1 is DFQATT and CDR2 SNEGSKA (reference sequence). The CDR3 DNA reads TGCAGTGATTCAGAACCGGGACCCGGTCATGGTGGCTACACCTTC. It encodes CSDSEPGPGHGGYTF.

This clonotype has at least ten counts. The chain links TRBV4-3 to TRBJ2-7; 10 nucleotides agree with TRBD1. Germline V CDR1 and CDR2: LGHNA, YSLEER. J was trimmed by 6 bases and V by 0 bases; bases with no gene match: 8. CDR3 length: 16 residues. CDR3: CASSQDGGTGVSEQYF. The CDR3 coding sequence is TGCGCCAGCAGCCAAGATGGGGGGACAGGGGTCTCCGAGCAGTACTTC.